This is a list of T cell receptor beta chains from one sample in a study of OX40 agonist ivuxolimab in advanced cancers. The table came from immunoSEQ multiplex PCR; TCRdb's copy has only in-frame clones and leaves some out. The sample gives about 80,000 clones, approximately 89% of which show up once; about 0.2% is in the top ten. The material was CD4+ or CD8+ T cells sorted from blood, obtained in a trial of the OX40 agonist ivuxolimab. The source of these receptors is an adult with an advanced solid tumor such as melanoma, head and neck, liver or kidney cancer. Each CDR3 is given with its conserved first and last residue. The order of the fields is D gene, V gene, J gene, clone size, CDR3 protein, CDR3 DNA. A D gene is named only where the DNA matches it firmly. Only part of the rows carry a size: once, few, many, or a class if the clone is expanded.

TRBD1,TRBV19,TRBJ2-5,few,CASSIGTGRETQYF,TGTGCCAGTAGTATCGGGACAGGGAGGGAGACCCAGTACTTC
.,TRBV29-1,TRBJ2-7,.,CSVKPATYEQYF,TGCAGCGTTAAACCGGCCACCTACGAGCAGTACTTC
.,TRBV7-9,TRBJ2-3,.,CASSLKDTQYF,TGTGCCAGCAGCTTAAAAGATACGCAGTATTTT
.,TRBV14,TRBJ2-6,.,CASSPTGPGANVLTF,TGTGCCAGCAGCCCGACGGGCCCTGGGGCCAACGTCCTGACTTTC
TRBD2,TRBV4-1,TRBJ2-7,.,CASSQDLTSGREYEQYF,TGCGCCAGCAGCCAAGATCTAACTAGCGGGAGAGAGTACGAGCAGTACTTC
TRBD1,TRBV2,TRBJ1-2,.,CASSDRTGVRGYTF,TGTGCCAGCAGTGATAGGACAGGGGTTCGTGGCTACACCTTC
.,TRBV5-4,TRBJ2-1,few,CASSAGTPSYNEQFF,TGTGCCAGCAGCGCGGGGACTCCCTCCTACAATGAGCAGTTCTTC
.,TRBV14,TRBJ2-7,.,CASSQDTRLGGRYEQYF,TGTGCCAGCAGCCAAGATACCCGACTAGGTGGGCGTTACGAGCAGTACTTC
.,TRBV14,TRBJ1-5,.,CASSQGLGQPQHF,TGTGCCAGCAGCCAAGGGTTAGGTCAGCCCCAGCATTTT
TRBD2,TRBV28,TRBJ2-1,.,CASSLVIAGGSPNEQFF,TGTGCCAGCAGTCTCGTTATAGCGGGAGGGTCCCCCAATGAGCAGTTCTTC
.,TRBV28,TRBJ2-7,.,CASNDDRSSSYEQYF,TGTGCCAGCAACGACGACAGGTCGTCCTCCTACGAGCAGTACTTC
.,TRBV19,TRBJ1-5,.,CASSPLGGASNQPQHF,TGTGCCAGTAGTCCTTTGGGGGGGGCTAGCAATCAGCCCCAGCATTTT
.,TRBV28,TRBJ1-4,.,CASGVATNEKLFF,TGTGCCAGCGGAGTGGCAACTAATGAAAAACTGTTTTTT
TRBD1,TRBV27,TRBJ1-2,.,CASSLAPGQGNYGYTF,TGTGCCAGCAGTTTGGCTCCGGGACAGGGGAACTATGGCTACACCTTC
.,TRBV5-6,TRBJ2-7,.,CASSQDITVYEQYF,TGTGCCAGCAGCCAGGACATTACGGTCTACGAGCAGTACTTC
TRBD1,TRBV19,TRBJ1-2,.,CASSISDRAIYGYTF,TGTGCCAGTAGTATATCGGACAGGGCGATATATGGCTACACCTTC
TRBD1,TRBV5-1,TRBJ2-5,.,CASSLIDRASQTQYF,TGCGCCAGCAGCTTGATTGACAGGGCCTCACAGACCCAGTACTTC
.,TRBV27,TRBJ1-4,once,CASRLARGTNEKLFF,TGTGCCAGCAGACTCGCCCGGGGCACCAATGAAAAACTGTTTTTT
.,TRBV5-6,TRBJ2-3,.,CASSFTLSTDTQYF,TGTGCCAGCAGCTTTACTCTCTCCACAGATACGCAGTATTTT
.,TRBV5-1,TRBJ1-3,.,CASSLEQVSGPNTIYF,TGCGCCAGCAGCTTAGAACAGGTTTCGGGCCCAAACACCATATATTTT
TRBD2,TRBV28,TRBJ2-1,.,CASSLWWVTSGRERSYNEQFF,TGTGCCAGCAGTTTATGGTGGGTGACTAGCGGGAGGGAGAGAAGTTACAATGAGCAGTTCTTC
TRBD1,TRBV2,TRBJ2-7,.,CASRLDRRSYEQYF,TGTGCCAGCAGACTGGACAGGCGGTCCTACGAGCAGTACTTC
TRBD2,TRBV4-1,TRBJ2-3,.,CASSPGGAAWTDTQYF,TGCGCCAGCAGCCCGGGGGGGGCAGCCTGGACAGATACGCAGTATTTT
TRBD1,TRBV4-2,TRBJ2-7,.,CASSQEAGGAREQYF,TGTGCCAGCAGCCAAGAGGCAGGGGGTGCGAGGGAGCAGTACTTC
.,TRBV25-1,TRBJ1-1,.,CASSSYGLYSAFF,TGTGCCAGCAGTTCATACGGCCTATACTCGGCTTTCTTT
.,TRBV19,TRBJ1-5,.,CASSIEPGGSNQPQHF,TGTGCCAGTAGTATAGAGCCCGGGGGCAGTAATCAGCCCCAGCATTTT
.,TRBV5-1,TRBJ2-2,.,CASSLAGTPGELFF,TGCGCCAGCAGCTTGGCAGGAACCCCCGGGGAGCTGTTTTTT
TRBD1,TRBV10-3,TRBJ2-3,.,CAISGDRGPRDTQYF,TGTGCCATCAGTGGGGACAGGGGGCCCCGAGATACGCAGTATTTT
.,TRBV19,TRBJ1-5,few,CASSIQGPGNQPQHF,TGTGCCAGTAGTATTCAGGGCCCGGGCAATCAGCCCCAGCATTTT
.,TRBV2,TRBJ1-2,once,CASSQQGYYGYTF,TGTGCCAGCAGCCAACAGGGATACTATGGCTACACCTTC
TRBD2,TRBV4-1,TRBJ2-3,.,CASSHGPSGRVDTQYF,TGCGCCAGCAGCCACGGGCCTAGCGGGAGGGTAGATACGCAGTATTTT
TRBD2,TRBV5-1,TRBJ2-7,.,CASSPGTSFSYEQYF,TGCGCCAGCAGCCCTGGGACTAGCTTCTCCTACGAGCAGTACTTC
TRBD2,TRBV7-3,TRBJ2-1,.,CASTRGEGHNEQFF,TGTGCCAGCACCCGCGGGGAGGGGCACAATGAGCAGTTCTTC
TRBD1,TRBV5-1,TRBJ1-2,.,CASSPGQGATYGYTF,TGCGCCAGCAGCCCGGGACAGGGGGCCACCTATGGCTACACCTTC
.,TRBV7-3,TRBJ2-2,.,CASSITRVRGTGELFF,TGTGCCAGCAGCATAACACGGGTCCGGGGCACCGGGGAGCTGTTTTTT
.,TRBV6-5,TRBJ2-3,.,CASSGLGEPTDTQYF,TGTGCCAGCAGTGGCCTGGGGGAGCCCACAGATACGCAGTATTTT
.,TRBV2,TRBJ2-7,.,CASTRISYEQYF,TGTGCCAGCACCCGGATCTCCTACGAGCAGTACTTC
.,TRBV11-3,TRBJ2-5,.,CASSPNPGEGETQYF,TGTGCCAGCAGCCCAAATCCGGGTGAGGGAGAGACCCAGTACTTC
.,TRBV2,TRBJ2-3,.,CASSEEGLTDTQYF,TGTGCCAGCAGTGAGGAGGGGCTTACAGATACGCAGTATTTT
TRBD2,TRBV13,TRBJ2-3,few,CASSLAWAGGPSWTDTQYF,TGTGCCAGCAGCTTAGCTTGGGCGGGAGGGCCCTCATGGACAGATACGCAGTATTTT
TRBD1,TRBV5-1,TRBJ2-2,.,CASSRDSANTGELFF,TGCGCCAGCAGCCGGGACAGTGCAAACACCGGGGAGCTGTTTTTT
.,TRBV15,TRBJ2-2,.,CATSRRRLEGELFF,TGTGCCACCAGCAGGCGAAGGTTGGAAGGGGAGCTGTTTTTT
.,TRBV9,TRBJ2-1,.,CASSVTGTTSNEQFF,TGTGCCAGCAGCGTAACAGGAACAACTTCAAATGAGCAGTTCTTC
.,TRBV5-4,TRBJ1-1,.,CASSLGARPNTEAFF,TGTGCCAGCAGCTTGGGAGCCAGACCGAACACTGAAGCTTTCTTT
.,TRBV28,TRBJ1-1,.,CASSLLVGNTEAFF,TGTGCCAGCAGTTTATTAGTGGGAAACACTGAAGCTTTCTTT
TRBD2,TRBV7-9,TRBJ2-1,.,CASSAPGLAGPTGEQFF,TGTGCCAGCAGCGCTCCGGGACTAGCGGGACCAACAGGGGAGCAGTTCTTC
.,TRBV14,TRBJ1-1,.,CASSQEPANTEAFF,TGTGCCAGCAGCCAAGAACCCGCAAACACTGAAGCTTTCTTT
.,TRBV28,TRBJ1-1,few,CASRAGVNTEAFF,TGTGCCAGCAGGGCAGGGGTCAACACTGAAGCTTTCTTT
TRBD2,TRBV19,TRBJ2-7,once,CASSIGTSRDEQYF,TGTGCCAGTAGTATTGGGACTAGTCGGGACGAGCAGTACTTC
.,TRBV28,TRBJ2-7,once,CASRGSNHYEQYF,TGTGCCAGCAGGGGTTCAAATCACTACGAGCAGTACTTC
.,TRBV27,TRBJ1-5,.,CASSTGHRNQPQHF,TGTGCCAGCAGTACGGGGCATCGCAATCAGCCCCAGCATTTT
.,TRBV19,TRBJ1-5,.,CASSIWGNSQPQHF,TGTGCCAGTAGTATTTGGGGGAACAGTCAGCCCCAGCATTTT
.,TRBV6-6,TRBJ2-5,.,CASRPPTSGTQYF,TGTGCCAGCCGCCCCCCAACCTCAGGGACCCAGTACTTC
.,TRBV6-1,TRBJ1-2,few,CASSESSGPGGYTF,TGTGCCAGCAGTGAAAGTTCAGGCCCGGGCGGCTACACCTTC
.,TRBV7-8,TRBJ2-1,.,CASSLAGGLDNEQFF,TGTGCCAGCAGCTTAGCGGGGGGGCTGGACAATGAGCAGTTCTTC
.,TRBV6-1,TRBJ1-2,.,CASSEWYGYTF,TGTGCCAGCAGTGAATGGTATGGCTACACCTTC
.,TRBV11-3,TRBJ2-1,.,CASSSALGGPGGHNEQFF,TGTGCCAGCAGCTCCGCACTAGGGGGCCCGGGGGGCCACAATGAGCAGTTCTTC
TRBD2,TRBV14,TRBJ2-1,.,CASSRSAGLAYNEQFF,TGTGCCAGCAGCCGAAGCGCGGGACTAGCTTACAATGAGCAGTTCTTC
.,TRBV19,TRBJ2-5,.,CASSIGGRELLGGTQYF,TGTGCCAGTAGTATAGGGGGTCGGGAGCTTCTAGGAGGGACCCAGTACTTC
TRBD1,TRBV19,TRBJ1-1,few,CASRTDRVGTEAFF,TGTGCCAGTAGAACGGACAGGGTGGGCACTGAAGCTTTCTTT